These T cell receptor beta chains were read from a single sample in a study of cytomegalovirus exposure and HLA in healthy donors. Clones were sequenced by immunoSEQ multiplex PCR, and TCRdb holds only the in-frame ones, with some missing. This sample has a few hundred thousand clones, with about nine tenths found just once. Sequencing was performed on PBMCs. The receptors come from a woman aged 18-30 years in good health and CMV-seronegative. Both conserved end residues are part of each CDR3. Each record gives: V gene, J gene, CDR3 protein.

>TRBV27|TRBJ2-1
CASARSGGSYNEQFF
>TRBV2|TRBJ1-3
CASRDSGQGNTIYF
>TRBV2|TRBJ1-2
CASSEYGRADGYTF
>TRBV30|TRBJ1-2
CAWSLTGGYTF
>TRBV28|TRBJ2-7
CASSLSLTVPRREQYF
>TRBV7-9|TRBJ1-2
CASSYSAGTAVKNGYTF
>TRBV5-1|TRBJ2-6
CASSPGQVSSGANVLTF
>TRBV7-8|TRBJ2-2
CASSLPSGGALLTGELFF
>TRBV4-1|TRBJ2-2
CASSQDRVNTGELFF
>TRBV4-2|TRBJ2-1
CASSDAGAYREQFF
>TRBV27|TRBJ2-1
CASNAGRFVNEQFF
>TRBV19|TRBJ1-1
CASSTTRGPRAFF
>TRBV30|TRBJ1-6
CAWNYRNSPLHF
>TRBV11-2|TRBJ1-1
CASSFRQVGQMNTEAFF
>TRBV2|TRBJ2-7
CASSDFWTGFPYEQYF
>TRBV7-3|TRBJ2-1
CASSFDRGSYNEQFF
>TRBV5-8|TRBJ1-6
CASSFRGNSPLHF
>TRBV10-3|TRBJ2-5
CAIRRGQGEETQYF
>TRBV5-6|TRBJ1-4
CASSSGTGRVRDREKLFF
>TRBV11-2|TRBJ2-7
CASSVTDVRGGYEQYF
>TRBV30|TRBJ1-2
CAWSVKGAGDPGYTF
>TRBV5-5|TRBJ1-5
CASSLRQGYSNQPQHF
>TRBV19|TRBJ2-1
CASSRDYLITSYNEQFF
>TRBV7-9|TRBJ1-1
CASSPRGDTEAFF
>TRBV2|TRBJ2-7
CASRSVQGFYEQYF
>TRBV29-1|TRBJ2-1
CSVRGGGPSIGNEQFF
>TRBV2|TRBJ1-6
CASGSSYNSPLHF